The rows below give T cell receptor beta chains drawn from one sample of a study of blood T cell repertoires in COVID-19. Some clones are missing from TCRdb's copy, which holds only in-frame ones; the method was immunoSEQ multiplex PCR. The profile shows 95,000 to 150,000 clones, around 81% of them singletons. Sequences were obtained from peripheral blood. The receptors come from a man aged 25 to 40 with COVID-19, enrolled during active disease. The CDR3 runs from the conserved cysteine through the conserved F or W. D genes are given only for firm matches. The size field is filled for only some rows; it gives once, few, many or a size class.

size: .; J: TRBJ2-5; V: TRBV2; D: TRBD2; CDR3: CASSDPLGTIQETQYF; DNA: TGTGCCAGCAGTGACCCCCTCGGGACTATTCAAGAGACCCAGTACTTC
size: .; J: TRBJ2-5; V: TRBV5-4; D: .; CDR3: CASSQDRGETQYF; DNA: TGTGCCAGCAGCCAGGACCGGGGGGAGACCCAGTACTTC
size: .; J: TRBJ2-1; V: TRBV28; D: TRBD1; CDR3: CASAQFTAGGSGVNNEQFF; DNA: TGTGCCAGCGCTCAATTCACTGCAGGGGGCTCCGGGGTCAACAATGAGCAGTTCTTC
size: .; J: TRBJ1-4; V: TRBV27; D: .; CDR3: CASSSNKGYNEKLFF; DNA: TGTGCCAGCAGTTCAAACAAGGGGTATAATGAAAAACTGTTTTTT
size: .; J: TRBJ1-5; V: TRBV2; D: .; CDR3: CASKPYSNQPQHF; DNA: TGTGCCAGCAAACCCTATAGCAATCAGCCCCAGCATTTT
size: .; J: TRBJ1-1; V: TRBV19; D: .; CDR3: CASSIEAGNTEAFF; DNA: TGTGCCAGTAGTATAGAGGCAGGGAACACTGAAGCTTTCTTT
size: once; J: TRBJ2-7; V: TRBV6-1; D: TRBD2; CDR3: CASSEAGVSGRPTYEQYF; DNA: TGTGCCAGCAGTGAAGCAGGGGTTAGCGGGAGGCCAACCTACGAGCAGTACTTC
size: .; J: TRBJ2-7; V: TRBV7-2; D: .; CDR3: CASSLAGGGSYEQYF; DNA: TGTGCCAGCAGCTTAGCGGGAGGAGGCTCCTACGAGCAGTACTTC
size: .; J: TRBJ1-1; V: TRBV28; D: TRBD1; CDR3: CASSPLTGGSEAFF; DNA: TGTGCCAGCAGCCCTCTGACAGGGGGCAGTGAAGCTTTCTTT
size: .; J: TRBJ2-7; V: TRBV14; D: TRBD1; CDR3: CASSLQGAREQYF; DNA: TGTGCCAGCAGCTTACAGGGGGCCCGAGAGCAGTACTTC
size: few; J: TRBJ2-1; V: TRBV27; D: TRBD2; CDR3: CASTLPGLAENNEQFF; DNA: TGTGCCAGCACCCTCCCCGGACTAGCGGAAAACAATGAGCAGTTCTTC
size: .; J: TRBJ2-1; V: TRBV12-5; D: TRBD2; CDR3: CASGRTSSDEQFF; DNA: TGTGCTAGTGGTCGGACTAGCAGTGATGAGCAGTTCTTC
size: .; J: TRBJ2-2; V: TRBV12-5; D: TRBD2; CDR3: CASGSTSGGANTGELFF; DNA: TGTGCTAGTGGTTCGACTAGCGGGGGGGCGAACACCGGGGAGCTGTTTTTT
size: .; J: TRBJ1-3; V: TRBV6-5; D: .; CDR3: CASSYGGAGGNTIYF; DNA: TGTGCCAGCAGTTACGGGGGGGCAGGGGGAAACACCATATATTTT
size: .; J: TRBJ2-7; V: TRBV28; D: .; CDR3: CASSLEFYEQYF; DNA: TGTGCCAGCAGTTTAGAGTTCTACGAGCAGTACTTC
size: few; J: TRBJ1-1; V: TRBV5-1; D: TRBD1; CDR3: CASSAPQGVDEAFF; DNA: TGCGCCAGCAGCGCCCCACAGGGGGTGGATGAAGCTTTCTTT
size: .; J: TRBJ1-2; V: TRBV6-5; D: TRBD1; CDR3: CASWDRDARGYTF; DNA: TGTGCCAGCTGGGACAGGGATGCGAGGGGCTACACCTTC
size: .; J: TRBJ2-3; V: TRBV6-6; D: .; CDR3: CASEYGPDTDTQYF; DNA: TGTGCCAGCGAGTATGGTCCTGACACAGATACGCAGTATTTT
size: .; J: TRBJ1-1; V: TRBV27; D: TRBD1; CDR3: CASSLQGAFGTEAFF; DNA: TGTGCCAGCAGTCTACAGGGGGCCTTCGGGACTGAAGCTTTCTTT
size: .; J: TRBJ2-7; V: TRBV28; D: TRBD2; CDR3: CASSTTGTSGAYEQYF; DNA: TGTGCCAGCAGCACTACCGGGACTAGCGGCGCTTACGAGCAGTACTTC
size: few; J: TRBJ1-6; V: TRBV7-9; D: TRBD1; CDR3: CASSLTGTVDSPLHF; DNA: TGTGCCAGCAGCTTAACGGGGACAGTCGATTCACCCCTCCACTTT
size: .; J: TRBJ2-4; V: TRBV3-1/TRBV3-2; D: .; CDR3: CASSQFQGGNIQYF; DNA: TGTGCCAGCAGCCAATTCCAGGGCGGAAACATTCAGTACTTC
size: .; J: TRBJ1-2; V: TRBV6-5; D: TRBD1; CDR3: CASRQGNYGYTF; DNA: TGTGCCAGCAGACAGGGGAACTATGGCTACACCTTC
size: few; J: TRBJ1-2; V: TRBV12-3/TRBV12-4; D: .; CDR3: CASSQIGGGYTF; DNA: TGTGCCAGCAGTCAGATAGGCGGAGGCTACACCTTC
size: .; J: TRBJ2-7; V: TRBV6-5; D: .; CDR3: CASRDTAYEQYF; DNA: TGTGCCAGCAGGGACACAGCCTACGAGCAGTACTTC
size: .; J: TRBJ2-3; V: TRBV11-3; D: TRBD1; CDR3: CASSIYGTGVTDTQYF; DNA: TGTGCCAGCAGTATCTACGGGACAGGAGTCACAGATACGCAGTATTTT
size: few; J: TRBJ2-7; V: TRBV6-2/TRBV6-3; D: TRBD2; CDR3: CASSFAPSGGTYEQYF; DNA: TGTGCCAGCAGCTTCGCCCCTAGCGGGGGAACCTACGAGCAGTACTTC
size: once; J: TRBJ2-2; V: TRBV5-8; D: .; CDR3: CASSLEQTPGELFF; DNA: TGTGCCAGCAGCTTGGAACAGACGCCCGGGGAGCTGTTTTTT
size: .; J: TRBJ1-3; V: TRBV5-1; D: .; CDR3: CASSLAQGLGNTIYF; DNA: TGCGCCAGCAGCTTGGCGCAGGGTTTAGGAAACACCATATATTTT
size: .; J: TRBJ2-5; V: TRBV19; D: .; CDR3: CASSMAEETQYF; DNA: TGTGCCAGTAGTATGGCAGAAGAGACCCAGTACTTC
size: once; J: TRBJ1-5; V: TRBV30; D: .; CDR3: CAWSDSIGQLQPQHF; DNA: TGTGCCTGGAGCGACTCCATCGGACAGCTTCAGCCCCAGCATTTT
size: .; J: TRBJ2-2; V: TRBV29-1; D: .; CDR3: CSVEKGVYTGELFF; DNA: TGCAGCGTTGAAAAAGGGGTCTACACCGGGGAGCTGTTTTTT
size: .; J: TRBJ2-2; V: TRBV5-4; D: TRBD2; CDR3: CASSPLAGGRTGELFF; DNA: TGTGCCAGCAGTCCTCTAGCGGGGGGGCGGACCGGGGAGCTGTTTTTT
size: .; J: TRBJ1-2; V: TRBV2; D: .; CDR3: CASWASNYGYTF; DNA: TGTGCCTCATGGGCGTCTAACTATGGCTACACCTTC
size: .; J: TRBJ1-2; V: TRBV9; D: TRBD1; CDR3: CASSERTGTGYTF; DNA: TGTGCCAGCAGCGAAAGGACAGGGACGGGCTACACCTTC
size: .; J: TRBJ1-4; V: TRBV2; D: TRBD1; CDR3: CASKGTGGQGGFF; DNA: TGTGCCAGCAAGGGGACAGGGGGCCAAGGCGGTTTTTTT
size: .; J: TRBJ2-7; V: TRBV21-1; D: .; CDR3: CASSKVRGGQVNSYEQYF; DNA: TGTGCCAGCAGCAAAGTCCGGGGGGGGCAGGTCAACTCCTACGAGCAGTACTTC
size: once; J: TRBJ1-1; V: TRBV7-3; D: TRBD1; CDR3: CASSHGTGGTEAFF; DNA: TGTGCCAGCAGTCATGGGACAGGGGGCACTGAAGCTTTCTTT
size: .; J: TRBJ2-3; V: TRBV11-3; D: .; CDR3: CASSQRRDSFGTDTQYF; DNA: TGTGCCAGCAGCCAGCGCCGGGACTCTTTTGGCACAGATACGCAGTATTTT
size: .; J: TRBJ2-2; V: TRBV7-2; D: .; CDR3: CASRGGSVTGTGELFF; DNA: TGTGCCAGCAGGGGTGGGTCCGTTACGGGCACCGGGGAGCTGTTTTTT
size: .; J: TRBJ2-7; V: TRBV5-4; D: TRBD2; CDR3: CASSPSSSGTSYEQYF; DNA: TGTGCCAGCAGCCCATCCTCTAGCGGGACCTCCTACGAGCAGTACTTC
size: once; J: TRBJ1-2; V: TRBV5-1; D: TRBD1; CDR3: CASRYTGGSNYGYTF; DNA: TGCGCCAGCAGGTACACAGGGGGCTCTAACTATGGCTACACCTTC
size: once; J: TRBJ2-5; V: TRBV12-5; D: .; CDR3: CASGLVPWGDGETQYF; DNA: TGTGCTAGTGGTTTGGTACCCTGGGGGGACGGGGAGACCCAGTACTTC
size: .; J: TRBJ1-1; V: TRBV7-9; D: .; CDR3: CASSSEGNTEAFF; DNA: TGTGCCAGTTCCTCGGAGGGGAACACTGAAGCTTTCTTT
size: .; J: TRBJ2-7; V: TRBV15; D: TRBD1; CDR3: CATSRITGAQAYEQYF; DNA: TGTGCCACCAGCAGAATTACAGGGGCCCAAGCCTACGAGCAGTACTTC
size: .; J: TRBJ1-2; V: TRBV7-2; D: .; CDR3: CASSSFGQKANYGYTF; DNA: TGTGCCAGCAGCTCCTTTGGACAGAAAGCTAACTATGGCTACACCTTC
size: .; J: TRBJ1-5; V: TRBV3-1/TRBV3-2; D: .; CDR3: CASSQGSNGNQPQHF; DNA: TGTGCCAGCAGCCAAGGATCTAATGGCAATCAGCCCCAGCATTTT
size: .; J: TRBJ2-1; V: TRBV7-2; D: TRBD2; CDR3: CASSPSGLAGGINEQFF; DNA: TGTGCCAGCAGCCCCAGTGGTCTAGCGGGAGGTATCAATGAGCAGTTCTTC
size: .; J: TRBJ2-6; V: TRBV3-1/TRBV3-2; D: .; CDR3: CASSQDPGTGANVLTF; DNA: TGTGCCAGCAGCCAAGATCCAGGTACTGGGGCCAACGTCCTGACTTTC